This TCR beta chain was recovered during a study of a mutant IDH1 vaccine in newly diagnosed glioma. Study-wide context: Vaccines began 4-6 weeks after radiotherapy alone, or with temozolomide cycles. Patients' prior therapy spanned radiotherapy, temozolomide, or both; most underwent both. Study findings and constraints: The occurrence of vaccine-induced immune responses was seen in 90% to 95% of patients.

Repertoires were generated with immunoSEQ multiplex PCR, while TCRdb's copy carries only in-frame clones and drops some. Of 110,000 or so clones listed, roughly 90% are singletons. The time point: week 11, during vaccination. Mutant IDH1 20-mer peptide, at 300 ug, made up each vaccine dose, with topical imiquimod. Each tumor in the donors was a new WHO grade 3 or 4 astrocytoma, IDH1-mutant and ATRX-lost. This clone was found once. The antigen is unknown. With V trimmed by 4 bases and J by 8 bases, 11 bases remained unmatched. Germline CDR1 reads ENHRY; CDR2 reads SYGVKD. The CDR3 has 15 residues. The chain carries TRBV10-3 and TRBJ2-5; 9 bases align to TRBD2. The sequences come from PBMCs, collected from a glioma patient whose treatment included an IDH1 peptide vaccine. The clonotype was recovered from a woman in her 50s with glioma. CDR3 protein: CAISGGTSSGGTQYF. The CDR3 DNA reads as TGTGCCATCAGTGGGGGGACTAGCTCGGGTGGCACCCAGTACTTC.